The rows below give T cell receptor beta chains drawn from one sample of a study of early T cells in non-severe SARS-CoV-2 infection. TCRdb recomputed calls from the 5' RACE reads with MiXCR, one row per CDR3 protein. The table has 48,000 or so distinct CDR3 sequences, under 7.5% seen once; the top ten hold around 6.9%. Material: whole blood, obtained at baseline. The receptors come from an adult who was a healthcare worker with PCR-confirmed SARS-CoV-2 infection or an uninfected control (not recorded which). Both conserved end residues are part of each CDR3. The D gene is left open where the match is weak. Rows give clone size only sometimes, using once, few, many, or a class for an expanded clone.

V gene: TRBV12-3/TRBV12-4
clone size: -
D gene: -
J gene: TRBJ2-7
CDR3 protein: CASSPRAYEQYF
CDR3 DNA: TGTGCCAGCAGTCCCCGGGCCTACGAGCAGTACTTC

V gene: TRBV6-5
clone size: many
D gene: -
J gene: TRBJ2-3
CDR3 protein: CASRVGASQDTQYF
CDR3 DNA: TGTGCCAGCAGGGTAGGAGCTAGTCAAGATACGCAGTATTTT

V gene: TRBV7-2
clone size: few
D gene: -
J gene: TRBJ2-7
CDR3 protein: CASSLAAEQYF
CDR3 DNA: TGTGCCAGCAGCTTAGCGGCCGAGCAGTACTTC

V gene: TRBV11-3
clone size: many
D gene: -
J gene: TRBJ2-7
CDR3 protein: CASSLERGGDKGSYEQYF
CDR3 DNA: TGTGCCAGCAGCTTAGAACGCGGGGGCGACAAGGGCTCCTACGAGCAGTACTTC

V gene: TRBV5-1
clone size: many
D gene: TRBD1
J gene: TRBJ2-3
CDR3 protein: CASSLRGRTGGTDTQYF
CDR3 DNA: TGCGCCAGCAGCTTGCGGGGCCGGACAGGCGGCACAGATACGCAGTATTTT

V gene: TRBV13
clone size: many
D gene: TRBD1
J gene: TRBJ2-7
CDR3 protein: CASSSNRGHEQYF
CDR3 DNA: TGTGCCAGCAGCTCGAACAGGGGGCACGAGCAGTACTTC

V gene: TRBV11-2
clone size: -
D gene: -
J gene: TRBJ2-3
CDR3 protein: CASSLDGRASTDTQYF
CDR3 DNA: TGTGCCAGCAGCTTAGATGGGCGAGCTAGCACAGATACGCAGTATTTT

V gene: TRBV4-3
clone size: many
D gene: TRBD2
J gene: TRBJ2-5
CDR3 protein: CASSQGLAGVYQETQYF
CDR3 DNA: TGCGCCAGCAGCCAAGGCCTAGCGGGAGTGTACCAAGAGACCCAGTACTTC

V gene: TRBV12-3/TRBV12-4
clone size: medium-sized
D gene: TRBD2
J gene: TRBJ2-1
CDR3 protein: CASSILAEGEQFF
CDR3 DNA: TGTGCCAGCAGCATACTAGCGGAGGGGGAGCAGTTCTTC

V gene: TRBV20-1
clone size: few
D gene: -
J gene: TRBJ2-3
CDR3 protein: CSAEDGTDTQYF
CDR3 DNA: TGCAGTGCCGAGGATGGCACAGATACGCAGTATTTT

V gene: TRBV19
clone size: many
D gene: -
J gene: TRBJ1-5
CDR3 protein: CASSINRNQPQHF
CDR3 DNA: TGTGCCAGTAGTATTAACAGGAATCAGCCCCAGCATTTT

V gene: TRBV5-4
clone size: few
D gene: -
J gene: TRBJ2-5
CDR3 protein: CASSPGEGSGLTQYF
CDR3 DNA: TGTGCCAGCAGCCCTGGGGAAGGTAGCGGACTGACCCAGTACTTC

V gene: TRBV14
clone size: many
D gene: -
J gene: TRBJ2-1
CDR3 protein: CASSQVAFAYNEQFF
CDR3 DNA: TGTGCCAGCAGCCAAGTAGCATTCGCCTACAATGAGCAGTTCTTC

V gene: TRBV12-3/TRBV12-4
clone size: few
D gene: -
J gene: TRBJ2-1
CDR3 protein: CASKLAASYNEQFF
CDR3 DNA: TGTGCCAGCAAACTGGCGGCCTCCTACAATGAGCAGTTCTTC

V gene: TRBV9
clone size: few
D gene: TRBD1
J gene: TRBJ2-7
CDR3 protein: CASSAAGGGYEQYF
CDR3 DNA: TGTGCCAGCAGCGCCGCAGGGGGCGGTTACGAGCAGTACTTC

V gene: TRBV7-2
clone size: many
D gene: -
J gene: TRBJ1-4
CDR3 protein: CASSSGAGGKLFF
CDR3 DNA: TGTGCCAGCAGCTCAGGGGCCGGGGGAAAACTGTTTTTT

V gene: TRBV12-2
clone size: few
D gene: -
J gene: TRBJ2-3
CDR3 protein: CASRRFGRGLSPSTDTQYF
CDR3 DNA: TGTGCAAGTCGCAGATTCGGCAGGGGGCTATCCCCCAGCACAGATACGCAGTATTTT

V gene: TRBV14
clone size: -
D gene: -
J gene: TRBJ1-2
CDR3 protein: CASRGTGPGYGYTF
CDR3 DNA: TGTGCCAGCAGAGGAACAGGGCCCGGCTATGGCTACACCTTC

V gene: TRBV27
clone size: many
D gene: -
J gene: TRBJ2-3
CDR3 protein: CASSLSSSDTQYF
CDR3 DNA: TGTGCCAGCAGTTTATCCTCAAGTGATACGCAGTATTTT

V gene: TRBV3-1
clone size: many
D gene: TRBD2
J gene: TRBJ2-3
CDR3 protein: CASSQGLAPRLSTDTQYF
CDR3 DNA: TGTGCCAGCAGCCAAGGACTAGCACCTCGGTTGAGCACAGATACGCAGTATTTT

V gene: TRBV9
clone size: many
D gene: TRBD2
J gene: TRBJ2-3
CDR3 protein: CASSSPMGLAGEGATDTQYF
CDR3 DNA: TGTGCCAGCAGCTCACCAATGGGACTAGCGGGAGAAGGGGCCACAGATACGCAGTATTTT

V gene: TRBV5-4
clone size: -
D gene: TRBD2
J gene: TRBJ2-7
CDR3 protein: CASSLSSASGAYEQYF
CDR3 DNA: TGTGCCAGCAGCCTCAGTTCGGCTAGCGGGGCCTACGAGCAGTACTTC

V gene: TRBV12-5
clone size: many
D gene: -
J gene: TRBJ2-5
CDR3 protein: CASGLGNGPGETQYF
CDR3 DNA: TGTGCTAGTGGTTTGGGAAACGGCCCGGGAGAGACCCAGTACTTC

V gene: TRBV15
clone size: many
D gene: -
J gene: TRBJ2-7
CDR3 protein: CATSSSRRYEQYF
CDR3 DNA: TGTGCCACCAGCTCCTCAAGACGCTACGAGCAGTACTTC

V gene: TRBV27
clone size: many
D gene: TRBD1
J gene: TRBJ1-1
CDR3 protein: CASSPPRTGVSNTEAFF
CDR3 DNA: TGTGCCAGCAGTCCCCCACGGACAGGGGTCTCGAACACTGAAGCTTTCTTT

V gene: TRBV20-1
clone size: -
D gene: TRBD2
J gene: TRBJ2-1
CDR3 protein: CSAPKSRGSVSNEQFF
CDR3 DNA: TGCAGTGCCCCGAAATCTCGCGGGAGTGTGTCCAATGAGCAGTTCTTC

V gene: TRBV12-3/TRBV12-4
clone size: few
D gene: -
J gene: TRBJ2-1
CDR3 protein: CASSYSKISSAYNEQFF
CDR3 DNA: TGTGCCAGCAGTTACTCGAAGATTAGCTCAGCCTACAATGAGCAGTTCTTC

V gene: TRBV7-2
clone size: many
D gene: -
J gene: TRBJ1-2
CDR3 protein: CASSSVGSSGGYTF
CDR3 DNA: TGTGCCAGCAGCTCTGTCGGTTCAAGTGGTGGCTACACCTTC

V gene: TRBV11-2
clone size: -
D gene: -
J gene: TRBJ2-7
CDR3 protein: CASSLSPYPYEQYF
CDR3 DNA: TGTGCCAGCAGCTTATCGCCGTACCCCTACGAGCAGTACTTC

V gene: TRBV15
clone size: -
D gene: TRBD1
J gene: TRBJ1-6
CDR3 protein: CATSRSQGGNSPLHF
CDR3 DNA: TGTGCCACCAGCAGGTCCCAGGGGGGAAATTCACCCCTCCACTTT

V gene: TRBV2
clone size: few
D gene: TRBD2
J gene: TRBJ2-2
CDR3 protein: CASREAGRSGELFF
CDR3 DNA: TGTGCCAGCAGGGAAGCCGGGAGGTCCGGGGAGCTGTTTTTT

V gene: TRBV29-1
clone size: many
D gene: TRBD1
J gene: TRBJ2-7
CDR3 protein: CSVSTGGRTYEQYF
CDR3 DNA: TGCAGCGTTTCGACAGGGGGCAGGACCTACGAGCAGTACTTC

V gene: TRBV7-2
clone size: -
D gene: TRBD2
J gene: TRBJ2-7
CDR3 protein: CASSQSRGKTYEQYF
CDR3 DNA: TGTGCCAGCAGCCAATCGCGGGGGAAAACCTACGAGCAGTACTTC

V gene: TRBV20-1
clone size: many
D gene: TRBD2
J gene: TRBJ2-2
CDR3 protein: CSARTPGGPNTGELFF
CDR3 DNA: TGCAGTGCTCGAACGCCGGGAGGACCGAACACCGGGGAGCTGTTTTTT

V gene: TRBV4-3
clone size: many
D gene: -
J gene: TRBJ2-3
CDR3 protein: CASSQKTGSPGDTQYF
CDR3 DNA: TGCGCCAGCAGCCAGAAGACAGGATCCCCGGGGGATACGCAGTATTTT

V gene: TRBV6-6
clone size: many
D gene: -
J gene: TRBJ1-1
CDR3 protein: CASSYPGARMNTEAFF
CDR3 DNA: TGTGCCAGCAGTTACCCGGGGGCACGGATGAACACTGAAGCTTTCTTT

V gene: TRBV6-6
clone size: few
D gene: TRBD1
J gene: TRBJ1-5
CDR3 protein: CASSHRQGSGDQPQHF
CDR3 DNA: TGTGCCAGCAGTCACCGACAGGGAAGTGGCGATCAGCCCCAGCATTTT

V gene: TRBV29-1
clone size: -
D gene: TRBD2
J gene: TRBJ2-1
CDR3 protein: CSVKLAGPYNEQFF
CDR3 DNA: TGCAGCGTGAAACTAGCGGGGCCCTACAATGAGCAGTTCTTC

V gene: TRBV6-2/TRBV6-3
clone size: few
D gene: TRBD1
J gene: TRBJ2-3
CDR3 protein: CASRMSTGYSDTQYF
CDR3 DNA: TGTGCCAGCAGAATGTCGACAGGGTATTCGGATACGCAGTATTTT

V gene: TRBV7-6
clone size: few
D gene: -
J gene: TRBJ2-7
CDR3 protein: CASSVEGPPRYEQYF
CDR3 DNA: TGTGCCAGCAGCGTAGAGGGGCCCCCGAGGTACGAGCAGTACTTC